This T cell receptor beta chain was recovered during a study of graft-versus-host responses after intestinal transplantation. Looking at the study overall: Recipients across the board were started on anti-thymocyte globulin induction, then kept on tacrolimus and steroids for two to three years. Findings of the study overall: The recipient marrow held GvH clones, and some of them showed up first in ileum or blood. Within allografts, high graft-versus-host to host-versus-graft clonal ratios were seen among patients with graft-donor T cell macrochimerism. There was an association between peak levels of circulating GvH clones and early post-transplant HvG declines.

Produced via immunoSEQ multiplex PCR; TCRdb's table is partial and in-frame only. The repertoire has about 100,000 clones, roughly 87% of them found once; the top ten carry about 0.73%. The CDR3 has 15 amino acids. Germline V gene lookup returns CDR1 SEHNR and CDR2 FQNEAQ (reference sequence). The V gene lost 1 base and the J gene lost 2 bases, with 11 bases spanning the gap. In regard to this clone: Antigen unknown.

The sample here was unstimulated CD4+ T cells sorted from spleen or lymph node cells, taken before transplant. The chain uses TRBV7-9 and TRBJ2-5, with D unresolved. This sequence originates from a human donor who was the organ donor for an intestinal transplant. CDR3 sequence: CASSLGQFRQETQYF. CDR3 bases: TGTGCCAGCAGCTTAGGGCAGTTTCGTCAAGAGACCCAGTACTTC.